The sequence of this T cell receptor (beta chain) was determined in a study of T cell repertoires in ileal Crohn's disease. The sorted cells were lamina propria lymphocytes from surgical specimens, first isolated by density gradient. Measured with immunoSEQ multiplex PCR; TCRdb has only the in-frame clones, and not every one. This table holds 150 to 200 clones, 90% to 96% found once. Germline V CDR1 and CDR2: MNHNY, SVGAGI (reference sequence). V lost 5 bases to trimming and J lost 3 bases, with 10 bases between them. This CDR3 is built from 13 residues. Sequences were obtained from CD4+ T cells sorted from the ileum. The origin of this receptor is an adult with Crohn's disease. J is TRBJ2-5 and V is TRBV6-6; TRBD1 is a possible D gene (6 bases). The CDR3 nucleotides are TGTGCCAGCAGTCCCAGGGGAAAAGAGACCCAGTACTTC. Its protein is CASSPRGKETQYF.